This T cell receptor beta chain was found in a study of T-cell reconstitution after alpha-beta-depleted transplantation in children. V was shortened by 0 bases and J by 9 bases, with 12 bases between the two germline ends. Germline CDR1 and CDR2: MNHEY and SVGEGT. The CDR3 runs to 15 residues. TCRbeta library preparation incorporated unique molecular identifiers. TCRdb fed the PCR reads into MiXCR, producing one record per CDR3 protein. The table shows about 610,000 distinct CDR3 sequences, with 8% to 11% occurring only once. The rearrangement links TRBV6-2 or TRBV6-3 to TRBJ1-6; maybe TRBD1 (6 bases). Sequencing was performed on PBMCs from the stem cell graft donor, taken from the stem cell graft. The sequence was obtained from a human donor who donated a stem cell graft to a child with acute myeloid leukemia. CDR3 sequence: CASSYSQGLSSPLHF. Written as DNA, the CDR3 is TGTGCCAGCAGTTACTCTCAGGGGCTAAGTTCACCCCTCCACTTT.